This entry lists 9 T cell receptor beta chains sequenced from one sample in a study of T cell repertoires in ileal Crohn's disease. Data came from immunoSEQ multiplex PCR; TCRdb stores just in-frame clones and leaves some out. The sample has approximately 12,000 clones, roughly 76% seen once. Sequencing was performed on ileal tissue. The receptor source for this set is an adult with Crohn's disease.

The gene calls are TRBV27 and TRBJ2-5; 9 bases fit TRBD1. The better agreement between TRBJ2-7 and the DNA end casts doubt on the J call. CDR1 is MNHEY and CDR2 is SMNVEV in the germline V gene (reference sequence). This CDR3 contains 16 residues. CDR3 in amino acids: CASSSIPGTGNYEQYF. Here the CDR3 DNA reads TGTGCCAGCAGTTCGATCCCCGGGACAGGGAACTACGAGCAGTACTTC.

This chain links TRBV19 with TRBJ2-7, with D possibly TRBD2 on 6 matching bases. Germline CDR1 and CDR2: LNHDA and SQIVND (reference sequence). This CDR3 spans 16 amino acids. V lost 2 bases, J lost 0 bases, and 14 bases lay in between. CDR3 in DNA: TGTGCCAGTAGTATATTTCGGGGGACCAACTCCTACGAGCAGTACTTC. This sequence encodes CASSIFRGTNSYEQYF.

The DNA of the CDR3 is TGTGCCAGCAGCTCCCTGCAGGTTACGCAGTATTTT. Protein sequence: CASSSLQVTQYF. The chain employs TRBV28 and TRBJ2-3; D gene unclear. Germline CDR1 reads MDHEN; CDR2 reads SYDVKM. This CDR3 contains 12 residues. Trimming cost V 6 bases and J 8 bases, with 12 bases left between them.

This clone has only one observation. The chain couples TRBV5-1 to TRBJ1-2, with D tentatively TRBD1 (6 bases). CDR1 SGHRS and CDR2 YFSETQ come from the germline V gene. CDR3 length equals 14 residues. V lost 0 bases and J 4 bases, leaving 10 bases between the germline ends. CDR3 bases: TGCGCCAGCAGCTTGGGGGGACAAACCTATGGCTACACCTTC. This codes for CASSLGGQTYGYTF.

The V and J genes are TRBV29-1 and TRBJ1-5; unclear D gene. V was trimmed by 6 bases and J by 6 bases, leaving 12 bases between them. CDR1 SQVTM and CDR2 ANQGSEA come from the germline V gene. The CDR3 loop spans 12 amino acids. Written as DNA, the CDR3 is TGCAGCGTACTGGGCTTGGGTCAGCCCCAGCATTTT. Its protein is CSVLGLGQPQHF.

CDR3 sequence (DNA): TGTGCCAGCAGCATGACGGGACAGGGATCCTACAATGAGCAGTTCTTC. Its translation: CASSMTGQGSYNEQFF. The J gene is TRBJ2-1, the V gene TRBV9, with TRBD1 matching 9 bases. The germline V gene has CDR1 SGDLS and CDR2 YYNGEE. Trimming removed 4 bases from V and 1 base from J; junction bases left unmatched: 6. CDR3 length: 16 amino acids.

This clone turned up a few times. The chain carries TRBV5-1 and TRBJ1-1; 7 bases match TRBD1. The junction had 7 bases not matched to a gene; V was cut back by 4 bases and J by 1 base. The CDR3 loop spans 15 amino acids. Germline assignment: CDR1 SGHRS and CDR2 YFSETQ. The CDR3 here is CASSKTGTANTEAFF. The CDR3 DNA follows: TGCGCCAGCAGCAAGACTGGGACAGCGAACACTGAAGCTTTCTTT.

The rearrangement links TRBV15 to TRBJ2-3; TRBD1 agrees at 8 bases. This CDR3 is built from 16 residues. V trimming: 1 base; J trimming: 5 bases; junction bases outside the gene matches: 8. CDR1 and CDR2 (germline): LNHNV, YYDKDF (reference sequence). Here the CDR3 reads CATSRAPGQGGDTQYF. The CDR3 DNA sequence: TGTGCCACCAGCAGAGCGCCCGGACAGGGAGGAGATACGCAGTATTTT.

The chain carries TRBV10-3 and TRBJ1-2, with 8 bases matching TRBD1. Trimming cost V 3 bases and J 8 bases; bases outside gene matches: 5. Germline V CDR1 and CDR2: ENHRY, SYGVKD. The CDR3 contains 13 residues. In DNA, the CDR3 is TGTGCCATCAGTGATGGACAGGGCCAAGGCTACACCTTC. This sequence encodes CAISDGQGQGYTF.